This TCR beta chain was identified in a study of blood T cells in healthy people across ages. This CDR3 is built from 14 residues. Trimming cost V 6 bases and J 5 bases; bases outside gene matches: 9. The V gene's germline CDR1 is SQVTM and CDR2 ANQGSEA. Next came a second PCR, run for 7 to 11 cycles, which used a sample-barcoded 5' primer along with a J-beta primer mix. TCRdb redid the calling of the 5' RACE reads with MiXCR, one entry per CDR3 protein. Of roughly 800,000 distinct CDR3 sequences listed, around 25% were seen once; the top ten hold 2.5% to 3.5%. These data also formed part of another study, on T cells of mothers and their children. That source reports: The authors used all extracted RNA for cDNA synthesis, at around 1.6 ug per 15 ul.

Source material: blood. The TCR was taken from a boy between 10 and 17 years old in good health. The V and J genes are TRBV29-1 and TRBJ1-4, with TRBD1 identical over 7 bases. CDR3 amino acids: CSVGRDSENEKLFF. CDR3 in DNA: TGCAGCGTGGGTCGGGACAGCGAAAATGAAAAACTGTTTTTT.